The TCR beta chain under discussion was sequenced for a study of T cells in Graves' hyperthyroidism and ophthalmopathy. RNA transcripts yielded amplified TCR beta CDR3 regions. The HTBI set primed first-round TCR CDR3 RT-PCR. TCRdb re-analysed the multiplex PCR reads in MiXCR, keeping a single row per CDR3 protein. Of 750,000 to 950,000 distinct CDR3 sequences in the sample, 38% were seen once. This CDR3 comprises 13 residues. V was trimmed by 6 bases and J by 7 bases, leaving 12 bases between them. Sequencing used blood. The receptor was derived from a man aged 18 to 30 with Graves' hyperthyroidism. This chain joins TRBV12-3 or TRBV12-4 and TRBJ2-2; TRBD2 might be the D (6 bases). CDR3 amino acids: CASRGTANGELFF. CDR3 DNA sequence: TGTGCCAGCAGGGGGACTGCAAACGGGGAGCTGTTTTTT.